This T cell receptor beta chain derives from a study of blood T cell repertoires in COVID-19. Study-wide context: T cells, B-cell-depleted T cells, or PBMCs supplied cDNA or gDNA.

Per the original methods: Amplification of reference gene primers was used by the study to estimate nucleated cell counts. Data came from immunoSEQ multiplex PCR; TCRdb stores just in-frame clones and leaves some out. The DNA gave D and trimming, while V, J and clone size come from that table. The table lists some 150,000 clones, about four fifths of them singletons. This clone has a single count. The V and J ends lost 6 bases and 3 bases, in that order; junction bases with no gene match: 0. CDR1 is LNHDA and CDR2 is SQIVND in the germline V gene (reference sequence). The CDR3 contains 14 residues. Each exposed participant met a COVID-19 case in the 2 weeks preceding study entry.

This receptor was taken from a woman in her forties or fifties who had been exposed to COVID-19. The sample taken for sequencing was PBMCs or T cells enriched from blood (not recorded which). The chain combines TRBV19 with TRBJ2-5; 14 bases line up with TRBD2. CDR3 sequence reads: CASRGLAGEETQYF. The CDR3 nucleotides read TGTGCCAGTAGGGGACTAGCGGGAGAAGAGACCCAGTACTTC.